The clone carrying this T cell receptor (beta chain) came up a few times. Its cognate antigen is unknown. The sample belongs to a study of PD-1 blockade in classical Hodgkin lymphoma. Study conclusions and caveats: TCR diversity at baseline was reported to be reduced in newly diagnosed patients relative to healthy donors. Researchers reported that CD4+ TCR diversity, though not CD8+, rose significantly by C4D1. The baseline diversity of complete responders showed similarity to that of newly diagnosed patients.

Germline CDR1 and CDR2: MNHNS and SASEGT. This CDR3 spans 16 amino acids. J lost 8 bases, V lost 3 bases, and 10 bases had no gene match. Only in-frame clones appear in the TCRdb table, and some are missing; sequencing was by immunoSEQ multiplex PCR. This sample has around 6,000 clones, with under 65% found just once. Each and every patient relapsed after autologous stem cell transplantation, and patients got differing brentuximab vedotin exposure. Thawed PBMCs underwent magnetic negative selection to obtain purified CD8+ T cells. The sequencing used CD8+ T cells from blood, collected at baseline. This clonotype was obtained from a human donor with classical Hodgkin lymphoma. The rearrangement uses TRBV6-1 and TRBJ1-6; 7 nucleotides agree with TRBD1. CDR3 sequence: CASSDRGRQGHSPLHF. The CDR3 nucleotides read TGTGCCAGCAGTGACCGGGGGCGACAGGGCCATTCACCCCTCCACTTT.